Each of the 5 T cell receptor beta chains below was sequenced from the same sample in a study of cytomegalovirus exposure and HLA in healthy donors. The PCR employed 60 Vbeta primers together with 13 Jbeta primers. Libraries were prepared by immunoSEQ multiplex PCR; TCRdb keeps only in-frame clonotypes and omits some of them. The sample carries 210,000 or so clones, about 80% recorded once. The sequenced sample consisted of PBMCs. The receptors shown here come from a middle-aged woman in good health and CMV-seronegative.

About this clone: Other DNA sequences within the sample encode an identical CDR3. The rearrangement links TRBV30 to TRBJ1-5, with TRBD1 as a possible D gene (5 bases). CDR3 length: 14 residues. Germline CDR1 reads GTSNPN; CDR2 reads SVGIG (reference sequence). The V end was cut by 1 base, the J end by 4 bases, with 11 bases between. DNA for the CDR3: TGTGCCTGGAGTGAGGGGCAGGGTAATCAGCCCCAGCATTTT. This translates into CAWSEGQGNQPQHF.

The gene calls are TRBV6-1 and TRBJ2-7; 9 positions match TRBD1. Trimming removed 1 base from V and 2 bases from J; junction bases left unmatched: 0. Germline V gene sequence: CDR1 MNHNS, CDR2 SASEGT. The CDR3 contains 14 residues. The chain's CDR3 is CASSEGDRAYEQYF. In DNA form, the CDR3 reads TGTGCCAGCAGTGAAGGGGACAGGGCCTACGAGCAGTACTTC.

This chain joins TRBV5-1 and TRBJ1-1; TRBD1 might be the D (5 bases). Trimming pared 0 bases from V and 7 bases from J, leaving 13 bases between. Germline V gene lookup returns CDR1 SGHRS and CDR2 YFSETQ. The CDR3 is 14 residues long. Here the CDR3 DNA reads TGCGCCAGCAGCTTGGCGGGACCGACTAGTGAAGCTTTCTTT. Translated, it gives CASSLAGPTSEAFF.

The V gene is TRBV15, the J gene TRBJ2-1, with D maybe TRBD2 (6 bases). Between the trimmed V and J ends, which lost 0 bases and 12 bases, there was a span of 21 bases. Germline V gene lookup returns CDR1 LNHNV and CDR2 YYDKDF (reference sequence). The length of the CDR3 is 16 residues. The CDR3 reads CATSRDLGQPMGGQFF. The CDR3 nucleotides are TGTGCCACCAGCAGAGATCTTGGACAACCTATGGGGGGGCAGTTCTTC.

The chain joins TRBV5-6 to TRBJ1-2; TRBD1 is a possible D gene (5 bases). The CDR3 length is 10 residues. The germline gives CDR1 SGHDT, CDR2 YYEEEE. The V and J ends lost 7 bases and 10 bases respectively, with 11 bases between them. This CDR3 is CASGRQHYTF. The CDR3 DNA follows: TGTGCCAGCGGACGACAGCACTACACCTTC.